This paragraph reports one T cell receptor beta chain. The data were obtained in a study of identical twins. The V end was cut by 0 bases, the J end by 2 bases, with 2 bases between. Per germline, CDR1 GTSNPN and CDR2 SVGIG (reference sequence). The CDR3 runs to 13 residues. Via MiXCR, TCRdb re-called the 5' RACE reads, giving one row per CDR3 protein. The sample has about 520,000 distinct CDR3 sequences, under 25% seen once. These same data were also listed under a study on T cells expressing NK-cell markers.

The sequence derives from a woman aged 18-30 years in good health. The chain employs TRBV30 and TRBJ2-6; D is ambiguous. The sample comprised CD4+ T cells sorted from blood. CDR3 sequence: CAWSVAGANVLTF. CDR3 coding DNA: TGTGCCTGGAGTGTCGCTGGGGCCAACGTCCTGACTTTC.